The 31 T cell receptor beta chains below were found in one sample sequenced in a study of cytomegalovirus exposure and HLA in healthy donors. Use of 60 Vbeta and 13 Jbeta primers characterized the PCR. Profiling relied on immunoSEQ multiplex PCR, and the TCRdb table lists in-frame clones only, not all of them. This table has about 170,000 clones, 76% appearing once. Specimen: PBMCs. Every receptor here comes from a female donor in good health and CMV-seronegative.

In this sample, this clone turned up once. This chain joins TRBV9 and TRBJ2-2, with a tentative D call TRBD2 (5 bases). This CDR3 has 13 amino acids. Trimming cost V 7 bases and J 6 bases, with 13 bases left between them. Germline V gives CDR1 SGDLS, CDR2 YYNGEE. The CDR3 DNA follows: TGTGCCAGCTCCTACCCGAGGGCCGGGGAGCTGTTTTTT. Translated, it gives CASSYPRAGELFF.

The chain carries TRBV2 and TRBJ2-7; 8 positions match TRBD1. The J segment lost 4 bases and the V segment lost 2 bases, leaving 7 bases of the junction unmatched. Germline values: CDR1 SNHLY, CDR2 FYNNEI. This CDR3 has 15 amino acids. The CDR3 protein is CASSESWTGRYEQYF. DNA of the CDR3: TGTGCCAGCAGTGAAAGCTGGACAGGGAGGTACGAGCAGTACTTC.

Comments on this clone: The sample has other DNA sequences that encode this CDR3 too. The chain employs TRBV4-2 and TRBJ1-1; no reliable D call. Germline assignment: CDR1 LGHNA and CDR2 YNFKEQ. The CDR3 loop spans 16 amino acids. V lost 6 bases, J lost 1 base, and 18 bases lay in between. CDR3 in DNA: TGTGCCAGCAGTCCCTCATACGACACCGGGAACACTGAAGCTTTCTTT. Its translation is CASSPSYDTGNTEAFF.

This chain joins TRBV6-5 and TRBJ1-1; unclear D gene. CDR3 length: 14 residues. The ends were cut back, 6 bases at V and 1 base at J, with 12 bases in the middle. Looked up from germline, CDR1 is MNHEY and CDR2 is SVGAGI. The CDR3 is CASSAPPGNTEAFF. CDR3 nucleotide sequence: TGTGCCAGCAGCGCCCCGCCGGGGAACACTGAAGCTTTCTTT.

The CDR3 coding sequence is TGTGCCAGCAGCTCATCTAGCCGGGGGCAAGAGACCCAGTACTTC. It encodes CASSSSSRGQETQYF. V usage is TRBV7-6 and J usage is TRBJ2-5; perhaps TRBD2 as D (6 bases). The CDR3 is made up of 15 amino acids. Per the germline V gene, CDR1 is SGHVS and CDR2 is FNYEAQ. V was cut by 4 bases and J by 2 bases, with 14 bases left in between.

This chain links TRBV7-2 with TRBJ2-4; the D is unclear. This CDR3 region has 15 residues. Germline-derived CDR1 and CDR2 are SGHTA and FQGNSA. Trimming shortened V by 0 bases and J by 6 bases, and 12 bases separated the two germline ends. CDR3 DNA: TGTGCCAGCAGCTTAGCGCAGGTGGTAGGAAACATTCAGTACTTC. Translated, it gives CASSLAQVVGNIQYF.

This clone has more than one count but fewer than ten. V and J are TRBV6-1 and TRBJ1-2; 8 positions agree with TRBD1. Germline V CDR1 and CDR2: MNHNS, SASEGT. The CDR3 runs 17 residues. Trimming cost V 4 bases and J 5 bases; bases outside gene matches: 15. CDR3 in DNA: TGTGCCAGCAGTGGAGGACAGGGAAGGGCACTATGGTATGGCTACACCTTC. Translated, it gives CASSGGQGRALWYGYTF.

The chain joins TRBV10-2 to TRBJ2-1; 10 nucleotides align to TRBD2. V was clipped by 8 bases and J by 3 bases; unmatched bases: 7. CDR1 is WSHSY and CDR2 is SAAADI in the germline V gene. This CDR3 is 15 amino acids long. The CDR3 region has the DNA TGCGCCAGCGAGGCTAGCGGGGGTATCTACAATGAGCAGTTCTTC. This codes for CASEASGGIYNEQFF.

The rearrangement uses TRBV28 and TRBJ1-1; D not resolved. The length of the CDR3 is 14 residues. Germline V gene sequence: CDR1 MDHEN, CDR2 SYDVKM. V was trimmed by 5 bases and J by 1 base, leaving 11 bases between them. The CDR3 region has the DNA TGTGCCAGCAGTCTTACAGTTCCGAACACTGAAGCTTTCTTT. Translation gives CASSLTVPNTEAFF.

The chain couples TRBV5-4 to TRBJ1-2, with D possibly matching TRBD1 (5 bases). V dropped 0 bases and J dropped 4 bases, with 22 bases sitting between them. The germline V gene has CDR1 SGHNT and CDR2 YYREEE (reference sequence). CDR3 size: 18 residues. The CDR3 region is CASSLEGFRELSLYGYTF. CDR3 in DNA: TGTGCCAGCAGCTTGGAGGGGTTCAGGGAACTCTCACTCTATGGCTACACCTTC.

The chain has TRBV15 and TRBJ2-7; 8 bases map to TRBD2. The CDR3 length is 15 residues. Trimming took 2 bases from V and 7 from J; bases not matched to a gene: 10. Germline V gives CDR1 LNHNV, CDR2 YYDKDF (reference sequence). DNA of the CDR3: TGTGCCACCAGCAGACCGGGACTAGATCTAGTGGAGCAGTACTTC. Encoded protein: CATSRPGLDLVEQYF.

This clone was counted between two and nine times. This chain uses TRBV6-1 with TRBJ1-1; TRBD1 is a possible D gene (6 bases). V was cut by 5 bases and J by 4 bases, with 11 bases left in between. In germline, CDR1 is MNHNS, CDR2 SASEGT. CDR3 size: 13 residues. The CDR3 bases are TGTGCCAGCAGTCAACAGGGAAGCACTGAAGCTTTCTTT. Amino acids: CASSQQGSTEAFF.

The rearrangement uses TRBV19 and TRBJ2-7; 9 bases fit TRBD2. CDR3 size: 12 residues. Germline lookup yields CDR1 LNHDA and CDR2 SQIVND (reference sequence). The V and J ends lost 3 bases and 13 bases, in that order; junction bases with no gene match: 7. CDR3 sequence reads: CASSIPSGATYF. CDR3 sequence (DNA): TGTGCCAGTAGTATTCCTAGCGGGGCCACTTACTTC.

V usage is TRBV15 and J usage is TRBJ2-5; 9 bases are a match to TRBD2. Trimming at V came to 3 bases and at J to 8 bases, leaving 13 bases not matched to a gene. This CDR3 spans 16 amino acids. CDR1 and CDR2 (germline): LNHNV, YYDKDF (reference sequence). CDR3 sequence (DNA): TGTGCCACCAGCAGCCAGGACTATAGTGGGACTAGCACCCAGTACTTC. Its protein product is CATSSQDYSGTSTQYF. The full variable domain, in which reference TRBV15 and TRBJ2-5 provide the parts outside the CDR3, is DAMVIQNPRYQVTQFGKPVTLSCSQTLNHNVMYWYQQKSSQAPKLLFHYYDKDFNNEADTPDNFQSRRPNTSFCFLDIRSPGLGDTAMYLCATSSQDYSGTSTQYFGPGTRLLVL.

The sample holds a few counts of this clone. The chain recombines TRBV18 with TRBJ1-4; D unclear. Germline V gives CDR1 KGHSH, CDR2 LQKENI. The CDR3 spans 13 residues. V gave up 3 bases and J gave up 6 bases, with 8 bases separating them. The CDR3 DNA reads TGTGCCAGCTCACCGGGAGTGGATGAAAAACTGTTTTTT. Amino acids: CASSPGVDEKLFF.

This chain uses TRBV5-4 with TRBJ2-3; maybe TRBD2 (5 bases). V lost 5 bases to trimming and J lost 7 bases, with 14 bases between them. Germline-derived CDR1 and CDR2 are SGHNT and YYREEE (reference sequence). The CDR3 has 13 amino acids. CDR3 nucleotides: TGTGCCAGCAGTAACCGGGAATTCAATACGCAGTATTTT. Its translation is CASSNREFNTQYF. The entire variable domain, with the rest obtained from reference TRBV5-4 and TRBJ2-3, is as follows: ETGVTQSPTHLIKTRGQQVTLRCSSQSGHNTVSWYQQALGQGPQFIFQYYREEENGRGNFPPRFSGLQFPNYSSELNVNALELDDSALYLCASSNREFNTQYFGPGTRLTVL.

V gene TRBV9 combines with J gene TRBJ2-3; tentatively, D is TRBD2 (5 bases). The V end was cut by 10 bases, the J end by 5 bases, with 20 bases between. Germline V lookup: CDR1 SGDLS, CDR2 YYNGEE. The CDR3 totals 14 residues. In nucleotides, the CDR3 is TGTGCCTCTAATAAGGGAAGAGGGCTAGATACGCAGTATTTT. Its translation: CASNKGRGLDTQYF.

CDR3 in DNA: TGTGCCAGCAGTTTACCAGGGCCAGACACCATATATTTT. Protein: CASSLPGPDTIYF. The V gene is TRBV28, the J gene TRBJ1-3; TRBD1 is a possible D gene (5 bases). V was clipped by 2 bases and J by 8 bases, with 10 bases between them. The CDR3 runs to 13 residues. Germline V lookup: CDR1 MDHEN, CDR2 SYDVKM.

The chain has TRBV11-2 and TRBJ2-2, with no clear D. Germline CDR1 reads SGHAT; CDR2 reads FQNNGV. CDR3 length: 14 residues. Trimming shortened V by 0 bases and J by 6 bases, and 8 bases separated the two germline ends. CDR3 amino acids: CASSLDRGSGELFF. The DNA for the CDR3 is TGTGCCAGCAGCTTAGATCGCGGCTCCGGGGAGCTGTTTTTT.

With regard to this clone: The sample has other DNA sequences that encode this CDR3 too. V usage is TRBV7-9 and J usage is TRBJ1-1; D gene ambiguous. The CDR3 covers 14 residues. Germline V lookup: CDR1 SEHNR, CDR2 FQNEAQ (reference sequence). V was pared by 1 base and J by 0 bases, with 6 bases between. DNA for the CDR3: TGTGCCAGCAGCTTAGGGCAGATGAACACTGAAGCTTTCTTT. Its protein product is CASSLGQMNTEAFF.

The rearrangement joins TRBV7-2 to TRBJ2-2; TRBD1 is a possible D gene (5 bases). Germline CDR1 and CDR2: SGHTA and FQGNSA. V was cut by 1 base and J by 1 base, with 7 bases left in between. CDR3 size: 15 residues. The CDR3 bases are TGTGCCAGCAGCTTAGGAGACAGGAACACCGGGGAGCTGTTTTTT. It translates to CASSLGDRNTGELFF.

This clone was detected only a few times. V usage is TRBV5-6 and J usage is TRBJ1-2; 9 nucleotides align to TRBD1. V shed 4 bases and J 4 bases; nucleotides not matched to a gene: 8. The CDR3 spans 15 residues. Germline V gene lookup returns CDR1 SGHDT and CDR2 YYEEEE. The CDR3 sequence: CASSVLQGAAYGYTF. The CDR3 nucleotides are TGTGCCAGCAGCGTGCTACAGGGGGCAGCCTATGGCTACACCTTC.

V and J are TRBV6-1 and TRBJ2-2; D gene uncertain. In germline, CDR1 is MNHNS, CDR2 SASEGT. The CDR3 runs 14 residues. V was clipped by 1 base and J by 6 bases, with 9 bases between them. The CDR3 loop is CASSEGLLAGELFF. The CDR3 coding sequence is TGTGCCAGCAGTGAAGGTCTTCTCGCCGGGGAGCTGTTTTTT.

CDR3 amino acids: CASPTGQGRFVETGELFF. The CDR3 nucleotides read TGCGCGAGTCCCACGGGACAGGGAAGGTTTGTGGAAACCGGGGAGCTGTTTTTT. The rearrangement uses TRBV10-1 and TRBJ2-2; 9 bases map to TRBD1. This CDR3 has 18 amino acids. The germline V gene has CDR1 WNHNN and CDR2 SYGVQD (reference sequence).

This CDR3 is CASSERGTSGWNTGELFF. The CDR3 DNA follows: TGCGCCAGCAGCGAACGTGGGACTAGCGGGTGGAACACCGGGGAGCTGTTTTTT. The chain is built from TRBV4-1 and TRBJ2-2; 12 bases line up with TRBD2. Trimming at V came to 5 bases and at J to 1 base, leaving 8 bases not matched to a gene. The CDR3 totals 18 residues. Germline V gene data show CDR1 as MGHRA and CDR2 as YSYEKL.

This clone was picked up one time. The chain joins TRBV5-4 to TRBJ2-1; 10 nucleotides line up with TRBD2. The CDR3 has 13 amino acids. From germline, CDR1 is SGHNT and CDR2 YYREEE (reference sequence). J lost 7 bases, V lost 4 bases, and 2 bases had no gene match. The CDR3 coding sequence is TGTGCCAGCAGCGGGGGACTAGCGAATGAGCAGTTCTTC. Translation: CASSGGLANEQFF.

V usage is TRBV5-5 and J usage is TRBJ2-3; D remains ambiguous. V dropped 0 bases and J dropped 0 bases, with 17 bases sitting between them. Germline values: CDR1 SGHKS, CDR2 YYEKEE (reference sequence). The CDR3 has 18 amino acids. CDR3 amino acids: CASSLAQAQPSSTDTQYF. DNA for the CDR3: TGTGCCAGCAGCTTGGCCCAGGCCCAACCTTCTAGCACAGATACGCAGTATTTT.

V and J are TRBV27 and TRBJ1-4; maybe TRBD1 (5 bases). CDR3 size: 18 residues. The germline V gene has CDR1 MNHEY and CDR2 SMNVEV (reference sequence). V was shortened by 2 bases and J by 1 base, with 17 bases between the two germline ends. In DNA form, the CDR3 reads TGTGCCAGCAGTTTACAAGCAGGGTCCGTTGTAACTAATGAAAAACTGTTTTTT. Its translation: CASSLQAGSVVTNEKLFF.

This clone appeared once. The chain couples TRBV19 to TRBJ1-2, with D possibly being TRBD1 (6 bases). The V end was cut by 5 bases, the J end by 8 bases, with 15 bases between. Germline V lookup: CDR1 LNHDA, CDR2 SQIVND (reference sequence). CDR3 size: 13 residues. DNA of the CDR3: TGTGCCAGTAGTCGTACAGGGACGAACGGCTACACCTTC. Protein: CASSRTGTNGYTF. The complete variable domain, with remaining parts taken from reference TRBV19 and TRBJ1-2, reads DGGITQSPKYLFRKEGQNVTLSCEQNLNHDAMYWYRQDPGQGLRLIYYSQIVNDFQKGDIAEGYSVSREKKESFPLTVTSAQKNPTAFYLCASSRTGTNGYTFGSGTRLTVV.

In its sample, this clone was seen a few times. J is TRBJ1-2 and V is TRBV5-4; no clear D. The CDR3 is 14 residues long. V was clipped by 0 bases and J by 4 bases, with 10 bases between them. The germline V gene encodes CDR1 SGHNT and CDR2 YYREEE (reference sequence). The CDR3 DNA sequence: TGTGCCAGCAGCTTGGAGGGAGGGCGCTATGGCTACACCTTC. Protein: CASSLEGGRYGYTF.

The rearrangement links TRBV30 to TRBJ1-2; 10 nucleotides match TRBD1. The CDR3 has 15 amino acids. CDR1 and CDR2 from the germline V gene are GTSNPN and SVGIG (reference sequence). With V trimmed by 2 bases and J by 5 bases, 8 bases remained unmatched. CDR3 nucleotides: TGTGCCTGGAGTACCGGGACAGGGGTCGGGTATGGCTACACCTTC. This translates into CAWSTGTGVGYGYTF.